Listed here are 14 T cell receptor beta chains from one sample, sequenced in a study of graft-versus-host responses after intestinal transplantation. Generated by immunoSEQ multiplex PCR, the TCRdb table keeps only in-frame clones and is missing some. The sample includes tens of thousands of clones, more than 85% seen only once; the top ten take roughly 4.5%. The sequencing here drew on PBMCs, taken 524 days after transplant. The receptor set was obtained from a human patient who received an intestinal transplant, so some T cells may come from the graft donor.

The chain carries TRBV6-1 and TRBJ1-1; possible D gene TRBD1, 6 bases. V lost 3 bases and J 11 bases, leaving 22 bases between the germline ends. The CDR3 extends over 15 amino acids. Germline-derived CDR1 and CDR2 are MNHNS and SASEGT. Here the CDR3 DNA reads TGTGCCAGCAGTGATGACAGGCTAACACCCCGAGGGGCTTTCTTT. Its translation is CASSDDRLTPRGAFF.

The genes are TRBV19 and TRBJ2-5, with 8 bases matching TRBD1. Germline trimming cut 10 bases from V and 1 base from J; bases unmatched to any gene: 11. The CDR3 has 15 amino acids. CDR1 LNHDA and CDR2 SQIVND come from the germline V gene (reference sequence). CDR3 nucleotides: TGTGCCACTCGGAGGACAGGGAGCCTCCAAGAGACCCAGTACTTC. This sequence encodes CATRRTGSLQETQYF.

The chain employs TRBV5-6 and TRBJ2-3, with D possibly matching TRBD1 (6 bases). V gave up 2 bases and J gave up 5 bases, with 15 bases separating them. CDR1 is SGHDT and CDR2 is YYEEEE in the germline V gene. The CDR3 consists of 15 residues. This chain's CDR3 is CASSFYGGAGDTQYF. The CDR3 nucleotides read TGTGCCAGCAGCTTCTATGGGGGCGCGGGAGATACGCAGTATTTT.

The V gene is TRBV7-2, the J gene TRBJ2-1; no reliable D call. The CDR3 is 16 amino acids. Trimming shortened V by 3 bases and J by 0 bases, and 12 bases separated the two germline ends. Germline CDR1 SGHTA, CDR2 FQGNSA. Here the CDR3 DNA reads TGTGCCAGCAGCTTCAACAGAGGTAGCTCCTACAATGAGCAGTTCTTC. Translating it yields CASSFNRGSSYNEQFF.

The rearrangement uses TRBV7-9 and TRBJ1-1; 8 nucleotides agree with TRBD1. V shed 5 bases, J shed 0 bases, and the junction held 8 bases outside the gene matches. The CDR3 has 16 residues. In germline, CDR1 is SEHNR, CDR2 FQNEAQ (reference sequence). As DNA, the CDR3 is TGTGCCAGCAGCCTGGACAGGGCTCCTATGAACACTGAAGCTTTCTTT. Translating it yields CASSLDRAPMNTEAFF.

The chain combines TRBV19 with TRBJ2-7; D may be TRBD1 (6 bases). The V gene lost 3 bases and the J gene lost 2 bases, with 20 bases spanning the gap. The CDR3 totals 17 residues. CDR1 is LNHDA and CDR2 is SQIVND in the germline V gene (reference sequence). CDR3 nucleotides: TGTGCCAGTAGTATGCGATCTAGGACAGCAAAGACCTACGAGCAGTACTTC. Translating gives CASSMRSRTAKTYEQYF.

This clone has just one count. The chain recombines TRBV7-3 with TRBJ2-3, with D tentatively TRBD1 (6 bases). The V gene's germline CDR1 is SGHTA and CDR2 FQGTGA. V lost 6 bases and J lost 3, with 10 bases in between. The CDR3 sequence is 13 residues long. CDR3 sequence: CASRPTGTDTQYF. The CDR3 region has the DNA TGTGCCAGCAGACCTACAGGGACAGATACGCAGTATTTT.

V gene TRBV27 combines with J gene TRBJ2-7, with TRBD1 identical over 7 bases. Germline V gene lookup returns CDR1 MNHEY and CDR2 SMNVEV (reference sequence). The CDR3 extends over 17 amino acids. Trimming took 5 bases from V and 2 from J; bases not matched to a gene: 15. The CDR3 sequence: CASSLSRPGQIPYEQYF. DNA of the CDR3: TGTGCCAGCAGTCTTTCCAGGCCGGGACAGATTCCCTACGAGCAGTACTTC.

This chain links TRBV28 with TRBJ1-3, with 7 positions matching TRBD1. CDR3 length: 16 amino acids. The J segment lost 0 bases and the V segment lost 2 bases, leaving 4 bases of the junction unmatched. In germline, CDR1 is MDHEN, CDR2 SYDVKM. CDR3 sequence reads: CASSLLRDSSGNTIYF. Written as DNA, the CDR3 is TGTGCCAGCAGTTTACTAAGGGACAGCTCTGGAAACACCATATATTTT.

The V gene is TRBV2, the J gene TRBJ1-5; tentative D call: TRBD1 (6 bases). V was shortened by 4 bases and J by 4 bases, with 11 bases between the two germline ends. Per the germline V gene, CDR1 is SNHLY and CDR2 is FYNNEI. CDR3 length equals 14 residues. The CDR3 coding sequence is TGTGCCAGCAGTGTTTTAGGGGGGAATCAGCCCCAGCATTTT. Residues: CASSVLGGNQPQHF.

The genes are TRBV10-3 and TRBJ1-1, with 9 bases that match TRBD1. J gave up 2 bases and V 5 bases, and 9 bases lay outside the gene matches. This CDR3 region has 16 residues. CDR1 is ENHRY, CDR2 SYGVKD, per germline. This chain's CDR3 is CAISTLQGAVNTEAFF. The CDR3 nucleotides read TGTGCCATCAGTACCCTACAGGGGGCCGTAAACACTGAAGCTTTCTTT.

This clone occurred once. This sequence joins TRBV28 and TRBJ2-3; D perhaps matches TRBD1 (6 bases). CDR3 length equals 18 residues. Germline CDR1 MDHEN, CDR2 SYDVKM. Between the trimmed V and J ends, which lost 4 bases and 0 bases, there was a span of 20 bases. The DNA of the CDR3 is TGTGCCAGCAGTTCCTCCACAGGGTCCAAACTTAGCACAGATACGCAGTATTTT. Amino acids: CASSSSTGSKLSTDTQYF.

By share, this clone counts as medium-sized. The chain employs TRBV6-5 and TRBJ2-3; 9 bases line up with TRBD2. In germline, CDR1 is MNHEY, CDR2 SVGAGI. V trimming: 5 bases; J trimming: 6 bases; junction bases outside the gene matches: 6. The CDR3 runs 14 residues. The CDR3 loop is CASSKGLASDTQYF. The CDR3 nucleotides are TGTGCCAGCAGTAAGGGACTAGCTAGCGATACGCAGTATTTT.

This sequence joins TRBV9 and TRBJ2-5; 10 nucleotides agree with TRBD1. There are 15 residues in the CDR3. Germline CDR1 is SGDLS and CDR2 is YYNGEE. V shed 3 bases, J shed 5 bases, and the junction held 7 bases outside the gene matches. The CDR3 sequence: CASSADPGQGETQYF. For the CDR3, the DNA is TGTGCCAGCAGCGCTGACCCGGGACAGGGGGAGACCCAGTACTTC.